These 22 T cell receptor beta chains share one sample of origin, sequenced in a study of cytomegalovirus exposure and HLA in healthy donors. This PCR relied on a set of 60 Vbeta primers and 13 Jbeta primers. TCRdb keeps only in-frame clones here, not all; method: immunoSEQ multiplex PCR. The sample totals around 100,000 clones. The sample comprised PBMCs. These receptors all come from a man aged 40-50 years in good health and CMV-seronegative.

The chain links TRBV7-8 to TRBJ2-1; TRBD2 agrees at 7 bases. V lost 4 bases to trimming and J lost 7 bases; unmatched junction nucleotides: 16. CDR3 length: 17 residues. CDR1 SGHVS and CDR2 FQNEAQ come from the germline V gene. The CDR3 DNA sequence: TGTGCCAGCAGCTCGCGACATACCGGGACTACAGGAAATGAGCAGTTCTTC. Amino acids: CASSSRHTGTTGNEQFF.

The gene calls are TRBV4-3 and TRBJ2-3; D possibly corresponds to TRBD2 (6 bases). The CDR3 contains 16 residues. V was trimmed by 0 bases and J by 2 bases, leaving 12 bases between them. Germline V gives CDR1 LGHNA, CDR2 YSLEER. The CDR3: CASSQDWAGHTDTQYF. CDR3 coding DNA: TGCGCCAGCAGCCAAGATTGGGCGGGGCACACAGATACGCAGTATTTT.

V gene TRBV7-2 combines with J gene TRBJ1-1, with 8 positions matching TRBD1. The CDR3 has 14 residues. V was clipped by 6 bases and J by 1 base; unmatched bases: 4. The germline gives CDR1 SGHTA, CDR2 FQGNSA. The CDR3: CASSRDRKNTEAFF. CDR3 nucleotides: TGTGCCAGCAGTAGGGACAGGAAGAACACTGAAGCTTTCTTT.

The chain combines TRBV6-1 with TRBJ2-1; 9 bases are shared with TRBD2. The J segment lost 6 bases and the V segment lost 2 bases, leaving 5 bases of the junction unmatched. This CDR3 is built from 15 residues. The germline V gene has CDR1 MNHNS and CDR2 SASEGT. The CDR3 sequence: CASSEPAGGINEQFF. DNA for the CDR3: TGTGCCAGCAGTGAACCAGCGGGGGGAATCAATGAGCAGTTCTTC.

The rearrangement uses TRBV4-3 and TRBJ1-1; the D gene is possibly TRBD1 (5 bases). Germline values: CDR1 LGHNA, CDR2 YSLEER. The CDR3 covers 16 residues. V was pared by 0 bases and J by 3 bases, with 14 bases between. In DNA form, the CDR3 reads TGCGCCAGCAGCCAAGAGTGGGGGGGAGGGGACACTGAAGCTTTCTTT. Translated: CASSQEWGGGDTEAFF.

V usage is TRBV16 and J usage is TRBJ1-6; 8 bases line up with TRBD1. The CDR3 loop spans 15 amino acids. Looked up from germline, CDR1 is KGHSY and CDR2 is FQNENV. After removal of 0 bases from V and 8 bases from J, the junction contained 3 bases not matched to a gene. The CDR3 sequence is CASSQSGQGYSPLHF. The CDR3 coding sequence is TGTGCCAGCAGCCAATCTGGACAGGGTTATTCACCCCTCCACTTT.

This rearrangement joins TRBV27 to TRBJ1-3; TRBD1 agrees at 10 bases. J was trimmed by 1 base and V by 5 bases; bases with no gene match: 11. Germline V CDR1 and CDR2: MNHEY, SMNVEV (reference sequence). The CDR3 spans 18 residues. The CDR3 loop reads CASSPRTGGSRSGNTIYF. CDR3 DNA: TGTGCCAGCAGTCCTCGGACAGGGGGTAGTAGGTCTGGAAACACCATATATTTT.

The chain combines TRBV10-3 with TRBJ1-1; a possible D gene is TRBD1 (6 bases). CDR1 ENHRY and CDR2 SYGVKD come from the germline V gene. V was clipped by 4 bases and J by 1 base, with 13 bases between them. The CDR3 spans 15 residues. In DNA, the CDR3 is TGTGCCATCAGTGGCCAGGACAGAGGGAACACTGAAGCTTTCTTT. Translation gives CAISGQDRGNTEAFF.

The chain links TRBV6-1 to TRBJ2-5; D unclear. The DNA end lines up better with TRBJ2-7; the J call may be wrong. The CDR3 length is 15 residues. The germline gives CDR1 MNHNS, CDR2 SASEGT. Here the CDR3 DNA reads TGTGCCAGCAGTGAATCCCCATTAGACATCTACGAGCAGTACTTC. Protein sequence: CASSESPLDIYEQYF.

This chain links TRBV11-2 with TRBJ2-1; possibly TRBD2 for D (5 bases). Trimming took 1 base from V and 0 from J, leaving 10 bases between them. Germline assignment: CDR1 SGHAT and CDR2 FQNNGV. This CDR3 has 16 residues. Here the CDR3 reads CASSLAPEGSYNEQFF. CDR3 nucleotide sequence: TGTGCCAGCAGCTTAGCCCCAGAGGGCTCCTACAATGAGCAGTTCTTC.

The CDR3 DNA reads as TGCGCCAGCAGCGCTCAGGGTTCGCCAGGGGAGCTGTTTTTT. It encodes CASSAQGSPGELFF. The chain joins TRBV5-1 to TRBJ2-2; possibly TRBD1 for D (5 bases). Germline CDR1 SGHRS, CDR2 YFSETQ. The CDR3 runs to 14 residues. The V end was cut by 4 bases, the J end by 8 bases, with 15 bases between.

The V and J genes are TRBV5-1 and TRBJ2-3, with TRBD1 matching over 7 bases. This CDR3 has 13 amino acids. CDR1 SGHRS and CDR2 YFSETQ come from the germline V gene. Trimming took 8 bases from V and 2 from J; bases not matched to a gene: 5. CDR3 residues: CASSGTDTDTQYF. The CDR3 nucleotides read TGCGCCAGTTCCGGGACAGACACAGATACGCAGTATTTT.

The V call is TRBV29-1, the J call TRBJ2-5, with D tentatively TRBD1 (7 bases). The DNA end lines up better with TRBJ2-7; the J call may be wrong. CDR1 SQVTM and CDR2 ANQGSEA come from the germline V gene. The CDR3 loop spans 14 amino acids. The DNA of the CDR3 is TGCAGCGTGCGCCGACAGGGAGGATCCTACGAGCAGTACTTC. Amino acid sequence: CSVRRQGGSYEQYF.

This sequence joins TRBV6-1 and TRBJ2-7; TRBD2 matches at 8 bases. V lost 2 bases to trimming and J lost 0 bases; unmatched junction nucleotides: 3. This CDR3 contains 15 residues. Germline CDR1 is MNHNS and CDR2 is SASEGT. The CDR3 sequence: CASSEPGGGSYEQYF. In DNA form, the CDR3 reads TGTGCCAGCAGTGAACCCGGGGGGGGCTCCTACGAGCAGTACTTC.

The genes are TRBV6-5 and TRBJ1-5, with 7 bases identical to TRBD1. J lost 2 bases, V lost 5 bases, and 3 bases had no gene match. The CDR3 is 14 amino acids. Germline V gene data show CDR1 as MNHEY and CDR2 as SVGAGI. CDR3 loop: CASSTTGGNQPQHF. The CDR3 DNA is TGTGCCAGCAGTACCACAGGGGGCAATCAGCCCCAGCATTTT.

The V call is TRBV19, the J call TRBJ2-3; D possibly corresponds to TRBD2 (6 bases). V was trimmed by 10 bases and J by 5 bases, leaving 10 bases between them. Per the germline V gene, CDR1 is LNHDA and CDR2 is SQIVND (reference sequence). The CDR3 totals 11 residues. The CDR3 DNA is TGTGCCACCCGGAGGGGAGATACGCAGTATTTT. Translated: CATRRGDTQYF.

This chain links TRBV5-1 with TRBJ2-7; 9 bases align to TRBD2. Trimming took 0 bases from V and 5 from J; bases not matched to a gene: 6. The germline V gene encodes CDR1 SGHRS and CDR2 YFSETQ. The CDR3 consists of 15 residues. CDR3: CASSLEGLATHEQYF. The CDR3 DNA follows: TGCGCCAGCAGCTTGGAGGGACTAGCAACCCACGAGCAGTACTTC.

This chain links TRBV13 with TRBJ2-2; 7 nucleotides line up with TRBD2. CDR3 length: 15 amino acids. Per the germline V gene, CDR1 is PRHDT and CDR2 is FYEKMQ (reference sequence). V gave up 2 bases and J gave up 4 bases; unmatched junction bases: 4. The CDR3 DNA reads TGTGCCAGCAGCTTACGGGGGGAAAGCACCGGGGAGCTGTTTTTT. This sequence encodes CASSLRGESTGELFF.

This chain connects TRBV6-4 to TRBJ2-1, with 11 bases matching TRBD2. In germline, CDR1 is MRHNA, CDR2 SNTAGT. After removal of 4 bases from V and 8 bases from J, the junction contained 7 bases not matched to a gene. This CDR3 contains 15 residues. CDR3 sequence reads: CASSGVAGGADEQFF. The CDR3 coding sequence is TGTGCCAGCAGTGGTGTAGCGGGGGGGGCCGATGAGCAGTTCTTC.

The chain links TRBV6-6 to TRBJ1-5; 8 nucleotides align to TRBD1. J lost 0 bases, V lost 6 bases, and 7 bases had no gene match. The germline CDR1 and CDR2 sequences are MNHNY and SVGAGI (reference sequence). The CDR3 sequence is 16 residues long. The CDR3: CASSRQGRGSNQPQHF. The CDR3 DNA follows: TGTGCCAGCAGCCGACAGGGGAGAGGTAGCAATCAGCCCCAGCATTTT.

The chain combines TRBV30 with TRBJ1-2, with TRBD1 as a possible D gene (5 bases). CDR3 size: 13 residues. Germline lookup yields CDR1 GTSNPN and CDR2 SVGIG (reference sequence). V was trimmed by 3 bases and J by 3 bases, leaving 11 bases between them. CDR3: CAWRITGDYGYTF. CDR3 bases: TGTGCCTGGAGGATTACAGGCGACTATGGCTACACCTTC.

The CDR3 reads CASSLPASGGYTF. The CDR3 DNA reads TGTGCCAGCAGCTTACCGGCCTCGGGAGGCTACACCTTC. V usage is TRBV7-8 and J usage is TRBJ1-2; D gene unclear. CDR1 and CDR2 (germline): SGHVS, FQNEAQ. This CDR3 spans 13 amino acids. V lost 2 bases, J lost 8 bases, and 12 bases lay in between.